The clone carrying this T cell receptor beta chain has only a few counts. Antigen unknown. Aged roughly 6 to 95, donors were systemically healthy Caucasians from Russia. This record belongs to a study of blood T cells in healthy people across ages. The study, taken as a whole, reports: A roughly linear age-dependent decrease characterized TCR beta diversity per million T cells.

The authors ran a second PCR of about 7 to 12 cycles using a sample-barcoded 5' primer and a J-beta primer mix. All cDNA molecules were each tagged by a template-switch adaptor with 12 random nucleotides. All samples gave at least 3 million CDR3-containing paired-end reads. TCRdb ran MiXCR on the 5' RACE reads and lists one entry per CDR3 protein. The table lists hundreds of thousands of distinct CDR3 sequences, more than 50% of them singletons. The source material was blood. This clonotype originated in a man between 35 and 55 years old in good health.

CDR3 DNA sequence: TGTGCCATCAGTAAGGTAGCGGGAGAGACCCAGTACTTC. Amino acid sequence: CAISKVAGETQYF. The chain couples TRBV10-3 to TRBJ2-5; 7 bases align to TRBD2. With 5 bases clipped from V and 4 bases from J, the junction kept 4 bases outside the gene matches. Germline CDR1 ENHRY, CDR2 SYGVKD. There are 13 residues in the CDR3.